The clone carrying this T cell receptor beta chain was detected a few times. Its antigen is unknown. The sample is drawn from a study of T cells after yellow fever vaccination. Background on the study: It was SMART-Seq v4 Ultra Low Input that prepared the fractions with low cell numbers. Study-wide results and caveats: Across the CD4 and CD8 compartments, a small share of clonotypes was present in both.

Template switching by 5'RACE produced TCR cDNA, adding a universal primer site and UMIs. TCRdb redid the calling of the 5' RACE reads with MiXCR, one entry per CDR3 protein. The table includes about 130,000 distinct CDR3 sequences, less than 8.5% detected once. Germline assignment: CDR1 DFQATT and CDR2 SNEGSKA (reference sequence). Between the trimmed V and J ends, which lost 3 bases and 8 bases, there was a span of 10 bases. This CDR3 region has 11 residues. The clonotype was recovered from a man aged 30 to 39 who received the YFV17D yellow fever vaccine. Specimen: CD4+ T cells sorted from PBMCs, collected 10 days after the yellow fever booster vaccination. This chain joins TRBV20-1 and TRBJ1-2; D not resolved. The CDR3 DNA follows: TGCAGTGCTAGCCCGATGCAGGGCTACACCTTC. This codes for CSASPMQGYTF.